This is a list of T cell receptor beta chains from one sample in a study of human T cells and chemical hapten exposure. TCRdb called the RACE reads again in MiXCR, with one record for every CDR3 protein. The sample records around 74,000 distinct CDR3 sequences, around 30% being singletons. The source material was whole blood, sampled in connection with sensitization to the hapten diphenylcyclopropenone (DPC). These receptors were collected from a man aged 40-50 years with alopecia areata. Some clones in this sample may be carry-over from other donors' samples. Both conserved end residues are part of each CDR3.

V gene	J gene	CDR3 protein
TRBV6-5	TRBJ2-7	CASSYDRGQNEQYF
TRBV6-6	TRBJ2-5	CASSTDVRETQYF
TRBV2	TRBJ2-2	CASAQGAWVTDTGELFF
TRBV20-1	TRBJ2-1	CSARDPGAYNEQFF
TRBV5-5	TRBJ2-2	CASSLEDRGFDPTGELFF
TRBV7-9	TRBJ2-1	CASSSTPGTSGDNEQFF
TRBV28	TRBJ1-5	CASSAALTGGNQPQHF
TRBV7-8	TRBJ2-2	CASSLALSGSTTGELFF
TRBV5-6	TRBJ2-7	CASSFYRGSYEQYF
TRBV7-9	TRBJ1-2	CASSLVMGGNYGYTF
TRBV18	TRBJ1-2	CASSPRQGDYGYTF
TRBV7-2	TRBJ2-7	CASSLVRAISFYEQYF
TRBV10-3	TRBJ2-7	CAISETGDYEQYF
TRBV28	TRBJ2-1	CASSLLTSGRPERVF
TRBV4-1	TRBJ2-7	CASSQEQEYYEQYF
TRBV12-3/TRBV12-4	TRBJ1-5	CASSGPISNQPQHF
TRBV29-1	TRBJ1-1	CSVVGGRGNTEAFF
TRBV7-2	TRBJ2-7	CASSSNQVAYEQYF